The 26 T cell receptor beta chains given below trace back to one sample, sequenced in a study of CD8 T cells in ankylosing spondylitis. These receptors are not linked to any known antigen. TCRdb reprocessed the 5' RACE reads via MiXCR and lists one record per CDR3 protein. Here the sample spans a few hundred thousand distinct CDR3 sequences, about 20% being singletons. Broader study findings: Characteristic of ankylosing spondylitis blood, it appeared, was a TCR beta motif comprising several highly homologous variants.

The specimen sequenced was blood, either unsorted or a sorted T cell fraction (not recorded which). The origin of the receptors is a male donor with ankylosing spondylitis.

The chain couples TRBV7-9 to TRBJ2-3; D is undetermined. V was clipped by 5 bases and J by 6 bases, with 9 bases between them. The CDR3 totals 12 residues. Germline lookup yields CDR1 SEHNR and CDR2 FQNEAQ (reference sequence). The CDR3 loop is CASSNIGDTQYF. In nucleotides, the CDR3 is TGTGCCAGCAGCAACATAGGGGATACGCAGTATTTT.

This chain uses TRBV6-1 with TRBJ2-7; possible D gene TRBD1, 6 bases. Germline-derived CDR1 and CDR2 are MNHNS and SASEGT. This CDR3 has 13 amino acids. Trimming removed 5 bases from V and 5 bases from J, with 13 bases in between. In DNA, the CDR3 is TGTGCCAGCAGTCCCAGACAGGCTGACGAGCAGTACTTC. Translating gives CASSPRQADEQYF.

V usage is TRBV5-4 and J usage is TRBJ2-2, with TRBD2 matching 9 bases. Germline CDR1 reads SGHNT; CDR2 reads YYREEE (reference sequence). With 4 bases clipped from V and 1 base from J, the junction kept 5 bases outside the gene matches. This CDR3 has 16 residues. The CDR3, as DNA: TGTGCCAGCAGCACTCAGACTAGCGGGAACACCGGGGAGCTGTTTTTT. Translated: CASSTQTSGNTGELFF.

The rearrangement links TRBV6-2 or TRBV6-3 to TRBJ2-1; 8 positions agree with TRBD1. The CDR3 runs to 16 residues. Germline lookup yields CDR1 MNHEY and CDR2 SVGEGT. V dropped 8 bases and J dropped 3; count of bases not matched to a gene: 12. CDR3 sequence (DNA): TGTGCCAGCGGACGCGTACGGACAGGGTACTACAATGAGCAGTTCTTC. Its translation: CASGRVRTGYYNEQFF.

This rearrangement joins TRBV6-1 to TRBJ1-1; D not certain. CDR3 length: 14 amino acids. V was pared by 7 bases and J by 3 bases, with 15 bases between. The V gene's germline CDR1 is MNHNS and CDR2 SASEGT. The CDR3 DNA reads as TGTGCCAGCAAGCGGAGGTCGGACGACACTGAAGCTTTCTTT. It encodes CASKRRSDDTEAFF.

This clonotype was recorded a few times. V gene TRBV7-9 combines with J gene TRBJ2-1, with 7 bases that match TRBD1. This CDR3 region has 13 residues. Germline V gene lookup returns CDR1 SEHNR and CDR2 FQNEAQ (reference sequence). Trimming at V came to 5 bases and at J to 8 bases, leaving 6 bases not matched to a gene. The CDR3 protein is CASSKTGDHEQFF. DNA for the CDR3: TGTGCCAGCAGCAAAACAGGGGACCATGAGCAGTTCTTC.

The chain links TRBV27 to TRBJ1-4; no reliable D call. V gave up 5 bases and J gave up 0 bases, with 19 bases separating them. The CDR3 runs 18 residues. Germline CDR1 is MNHEY and CDR2 is SMNVEV (reference sequence). The DNA of the CDR3 is TGTGCCAGCAGTCCCCCACGGAAGAAGGGTGCAACTAATGAAAAACTGTTTTTT. Translating it yields CASSPPRKKGATNEKLFF.

The V call is TRBV2, the J call TRBJ2-1, with 16 bases that match TRBD2. CDR3 length: 15 residues. Unmatched junction bases numbered 5, after V lost 5 bases and J lost 10 bases. From germline, CDR1 is SNHLY and CDR2 FYNNEI. This chain's CDR3 is CASSTGLAGGREQFF. Here the CDR3 DNA reads TGTGCCAGCAGTACGGGACTAGCGGGAGGGCGCGAGCAGTTCTTC.

This clonotype appeared a few times. The V and J genes are TRBV7-9 and TRBJ1-1; D is possibly TRBD1 (6 bases). The germline V and J ends were trimmed by 4 bases and 3 bases, with 12 bases remaining between them. Germline assignment: CDR1 SEHNR and CDR2 FQNEAQ (reference sequence). CDR3 length: 14 amino acids. The CDR3 region is CASSYRVSDTEAFF. The CDR3 nucleotides read TGTGCCAGCAGCTACAGGGTCTCGGACACTGAAGCTTTCTTT. Drawing the rest from reference TRBV7-9 and TRBJ1-1, the complete variable domain is DTGVSQNPRHKITKRGQNVTFRCDPISEHNRLYWYRQTLGQGPEFLTYFQNEAQLEKSRLLSDRFSAERPKGSFSTLEIQRTEQGDSAMYLCASSYRVSDTEAFFGQGTRLTVV.

This clonotype came up a few times. The rearrangement links TRBV7-8 to TRBJ1-5; D is uncertain. Germline V gene data show CDR1 as SGHVS and CDR2 as FQNEAQ. The length of the CDR3 is 17 residues. V lost 5 bases to trimming and J lost 4 bases, with 21 bases between them. CDR3 region: CASSLGRLVTDNQPQHF. CDR3 nucleotides: TGTGCCAGCAGCCTCGGGCGTTTAGTGACGGATAATCAGCCCCAGCATTTT.

This chain links TRBV20-1 with TRBJ2-3; D may be TRBD1 (6 bases). CDR1 is DFQATT, CDR2 SNEGSKA, per germline (reference sequence). Trimming took 2 bases from V and 0 from J, leaving 12 bases between them. This CDR3 is built from 15 residues. This CDR3 reads CSARKGTPSTDTQYF. For the CDR3, the DNA is TGCAGTGCTAGAAAGGGGACACCTAGCACAGATACGCAGTATTTT.

Only a few counts were recorded for this clonotype. The chain links TRBV10-3 to TRBJ1-2; possible D gene TRBD1, 5 bases. Per the germline V gene, CDR1 is ENHRY and CDR2 is SYGVKD. The CDR3 extends over 15 amino acids. V was pared by 6 bases and J by 3 bases, with 17 bases between. The CDR3 here is CAISALQEPDYGYTF. CDR3 DNA: TGTGCCATCAGCGCCCTACAGGAACCGGACTATGGCTACACCTTC.

The chain has TRBV4-3 and TRBJ1-3; TRBD1 matches 7 bases. J was trimmed by 2 bases and V by 0 bases; bases with no gene match: 7. Germline CDR1 and CDR2: LGHNA and YSLEER. CDR3 length: 17 amino acids. The CDR3 sequence: CASSQDVEGAAGNTIYF. The CDR3 bases are TGCGCCAGCAGCCAAGATGTGGAGGGGGCCGCTGGAAACACCATATATTTT.

This chain joins TRBV20-1 and TRBJ2-3; D is perhaps TRBD2 (6 bases). This CDR3 is 20 amino acids long. Germline lookup yields CDR1 DFQATT and CDR2 SNEGSKA (reference sequence). V dropped 0 bases and J dropped 0 bases, with 25 bases sitting between them. CDR3 bases: TGCAGTGCTAGAGACCGCCTATCTAGCGCCTACTTCCTGAGCACAGATACGCAGTATTTT. Translated: CSARDRLSSAYFLSTDTQYF.

The chain links TRBV5-1 to TRBJ2-2; D might be TRBD1 (6 bases). Looked up from germline, CDR1 is SGHRS and CDR2 is YFSETQ. This CDR3 spans 15 amino acids. V was clipped by 0 bases and J by 4 bases, with 10 bases between them. The CDR3 sequence is CASSLVGRGTGELFF. The CDR3 DNA follows: TGCGCCAGCAGCTTGGTGGGCAGGGGCACCGGGGAGCTGTTTTTT. Filled out from reference TRBV5-1 and TRBJ2-2, the complete variable domain reads KAGVTQTPRYLIKTRGQQVTLSCSPISGHRSVSWYQQTPGQGLQFLFEYFSETQRNKGNFPGRFSGRQFSNSRSEMNVSTLELGDSALYLCASSLVGRGTGELFFGEGSRLTVL.

This clonotype was observed a few times. The rearrangement links TRBV10-3 to TRBJ2-7, with D possibly being TRBD1 or TRBD2 (7 bases each). V lost 8 bases to trimming and J lost 0 bases, with 20 bases between them. The CDR3 sequence is 16 residues long. Looked up from germline, CDR1 is ENHRY and CDR2 is SYGVKD. CDR3 loop: CAIGGGQTVSSYEQYF. CDR3 nucleotide sequence: TGTGCCATCGGGGGGGGACAGACCGTGAGCTCCTACGAGCAGTACTTC.

This clonotype has only a few counts. The chain is built from TRBV25-1 and TRBJ2-7, with D possibly matching TRBD2 (5 bases). The CDR3 contains 17 residues. The ends were cut back, 5 bases at V and 2 bases at J, with 22 bases in the middle. The germline CDR1 and CDR2 sequences are MGHDK and SYGVNS. CDR3 amino acids: CASSQSGLGSRAYEQYF. The CDR3 DNA is TGTGCCAGCAGTCAATCCGGACTGGGAAGTAGGGCCTACGAGCAGTACTTC.

This clonotype was observed a few times. The J gene is TRBJ2-7, the V gene TRBV7-2, with 12 bases lining up with TRBD1. Germline V gene sequence: CDR1 SGHTA, CDR2 FQGNSA. The V and J ends lost 7 bases and 6 bases, in that order; junction bases with no gene match: 7. This CDR3 spans 14 amino acids. CDR3 sequence (DNA): TGTGCCAGCAAAACCGGGACAGGGGGCGGCGAGCAGTACTTC. Its translation: CASKTGTGGGEQYF.

The chain carries TRBV3-1 and TRBJ2-5; D remains unclear. CDR1 LGHDT and CDR2 YNNKEL come from the germline V gene (reference sequence). Between the trimmed V and J ends, which lost 2 bases and 0 bases, there was a span of 4 bases. There are 13 residues in the CDR3. The DNA for the CDR3 is TGTGCCAGCAGCCAATCATACCAAGAGACCCAGTACTTC. Its translation: CASSQSYQETQYF.

The sample holds many counts of this clonotype. The rearrangement uses TRBV4-2 and TRBJ1-5, with a possible D match to TRBD1 (5 bases). Germline V gene lookup returns CDR1 LGHNA and CDR2 YNFKEQ. This CDR3 is 15 amino acids long. With 0 bases removed from V and 6 bases from J, the gap between germline ends came to 12 bases. CDR3 sequence reads: CASSQDGGDRQPQHF. In DNA form, the CDR3 reads TGTGCCAGCAGCCAAGATGGAGGGGATCGTCAGCCCCAGCATTTT.

This clonotype was seen ten or more times. This sequence joins TRBV20-1 and TRBJ2-3; 9 bases are a match to TRBD2. Germline CDR1 reads DFQATT; CDR2 reads SNEGSKA (reference sequence). The CDR3 extends over 13 amino acids. After removal of 5 bases from V and 3 bases from J, the junction contained 3 bases not matched to a gene. The CDR3 DNA follows: TGCAGTGCTTCTAGCGGGAATACAGATACGCAGTATTTT. This gives the protein CSASSGNTDTQYF.

The V call is TRBV2, the J call TRBJ2-2, with D hard to call. V was trimmed by 8 bases and J by 3 bases, leaving 10 bases between them. The CDR3 spans 13 residues. Germline V gene lookup returns CDR1 SNHLY and CDR2 FYNNEI. CDR3 nucleotide sequence: TGTGCCAGCGCTTTCACCCACACCGGGGAGCTGTTTTTT. Its protein is CASAFTHTGELFF.

This clonotype was seen only a few times. V gene TRBV10-3 combines with J gene TRBJ2-3, with a possible D match to TRBD2 (5 bases). Germline-derived CDR1 and CDR2 are ENHRY and SYGVKD. This CDR3 is built from 14 residues. V was shortened by 7 bases and J by 0 bases, with 11 bases between the two germline ends. CDR3 in DNA: TGTGCCATCAATGGCGGGCTTAGCACAGATACGCAGTATTTT. Translation: CAINGGLSTDTQYF.

This clonotype was counted a few times. The V call is TRBV27, the J call TRBJ2-2, with D uncertain. The CDR3 contains 14 residues. CDR1 and CDR2 (germline): MNHEY, SMNVEV (reference sequence). The V and J ends lost 6 bases and 3 bases respectively, with 11 bases between them. This CDR3 is CASSRKFDTGELFF. CDR3 coding DNA: TGTGCCAGCAGCAGGAAATTCGACACCGGGGAGCTGTTTTTT.

This clonotype was observed a few times. The V and J genes are TRBV6-2 or TRBV6-3 and TRBJ2-2, with 7 nucleotides matching TRBD1. This CDR3 spans 14 amino acids. Trimming at V came to 3 bases and at J to 6 bases, leaving 4 bases not matched to a gene. Germline-derived CDR1 and CDR2 are MNHEY and SVGEGT. The CDR3 here is CASSYVQGAGELFF. CDR3 DNA sequence: TGTGCCAGCAGTTATGTTCAGGGGGCCGGGGAGCTGTTTTTT.

The chain uses TRBV4-2 and TRBJ1-2; D is ambiguous. CDR1 is LGHNA, CDR2 YNFKEQ, per germline. The ends were cut back, 4 bases at V and 8 bases at J, with 17 bases in the middle. The length of the CDR3 is 14 residues. DNA of the CDR3: TGTGCCAGCAGCCCCCTCCGCCTTGCTCGCGGCTACACCTTC. The encoded protein is CASSPLRLARGYTF.